This paragraph covers one TCR beta chain sequence. This CDR3 has 16 residues. CDR1 SNHLY and CDR2 FYNNEI come from the germline V gene. V was cut by 5 bases and J by 1 base, with 12 bases left in between. The sample comes from a study of shared clonotypes between healthy human individuals. Clones were read by immunoSEQ multiplex PCR, and TCRdb kept only the in-frame ones, dropping some. The table has millions of clones, more than 85% seen once. Sequencing input: naive CD4+ T cells from PBMCs. Subset described: CD45RA+ positively selected. This clonotype originated in a man aged 18 to 30 in good health. Some clones in this sample may be carry-over from other donors' samples. The V and J genes are TRBV2 and TRBJ2-6; maybe TRBD1 (6 bases). For the CDR3, the DNA is TGTGCCAGCAGTCTAATCAGGGGATCTGGGGCCAACGTCCTGACTTTC. Its protein product is CASSLIRGSGANVLTF.